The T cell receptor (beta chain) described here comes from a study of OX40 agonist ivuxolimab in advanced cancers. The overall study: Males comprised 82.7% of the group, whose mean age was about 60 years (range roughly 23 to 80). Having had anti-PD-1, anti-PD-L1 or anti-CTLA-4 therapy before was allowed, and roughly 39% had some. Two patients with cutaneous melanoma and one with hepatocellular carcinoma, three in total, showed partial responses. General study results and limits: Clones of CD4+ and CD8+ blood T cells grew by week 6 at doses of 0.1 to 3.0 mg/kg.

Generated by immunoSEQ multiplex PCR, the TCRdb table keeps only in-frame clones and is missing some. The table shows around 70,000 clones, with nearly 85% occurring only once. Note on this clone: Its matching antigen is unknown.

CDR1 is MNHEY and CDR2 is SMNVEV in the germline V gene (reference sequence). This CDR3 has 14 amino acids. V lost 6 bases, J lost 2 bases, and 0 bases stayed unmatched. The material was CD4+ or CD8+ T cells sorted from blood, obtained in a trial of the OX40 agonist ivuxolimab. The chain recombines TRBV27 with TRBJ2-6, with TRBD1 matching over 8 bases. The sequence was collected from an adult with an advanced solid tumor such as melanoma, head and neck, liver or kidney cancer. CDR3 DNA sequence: TGTGCCAGCAGGACAGGGGCTGGGGCCAACGTCCTGACTTTC. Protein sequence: CASRTGAGANVLTF.